This T cell receptor beta chain was recorded in a study of a mutant IDH1 vaccine in newly diagnosed glioma (dated by TCRdb to about 2021). As for the study more broadly: Of the roughly 34 treated patients, approximately 60% were male and roughly 38% were female, and a mean age of 40.4 years was recorded. Peripheral blood was collected at six visits: V03 (baseline), V05, V07, V10, V12 and V13. For exploratory analyses, longitudinal TCRB deep sequencing was carried out in more than 20 treated patients wherever samples were available. Before enrollment, most patients had been given radiochemotherapy with temozolomide as standard therapy, while the rest had received either radiotherapy alone or temozolomide alone. General study outcomes and caveats: Across multiple MHC alleles, vaccine-induced immune responses were seen in 85% to 95% of patients. Pseudoprogression appeared unrelated to alterations in the top peripheral T cell clonotypes detected by TCRB sequencing. The authors stated that sample limitations prevented analyses of patient blood samples from being reproduced. Availability determined which PBMC samples were chosen for TCRB deep sequencing.

Of note for this clone: Its antigen remains unidentified. Per-nucleotide qualities are absent, and no much larger clonotype sits a single base away.

Libraries were built with the immunoSEQ multiplex PCR assay. Following the manufacturer's protocol, the hsTCRB Kit was used to amplify rearranged TCR beta chain sequences. TCRB libraries were sequenced on an Illumina MiSeq. The paper's data handling went like this. The proprietary platform of the kit vendor was used for demultiplexing, trimming and gene mapping. Drawn from immuneACCESS, this table holds only the in-frame rearrangements with V and J called that TCRdb kept. Clones are partly lost; checked studies trace under half to an unresolved V gene and leave the rest unexplained. The D gene and trimming were derived from the DNA, and the V and J assignments and clone size from that table. The sample yields 75,000 to 100,000 clones; 82% were counted once. About 5.6% of the sample is in the top ten clones. Trimming removed 2 bases from V and 3 bases from J, leaving 20 bases between the germline ends. Sequences SEHNR (CDR1) and FQNEAQ (CDR2) are obtained from the germline V gene (reference sequence). From the cysteine through the phenylalanine, the CDR3 covers 17 amino acids. CDR3 DNA only is kept here, 51 bases in frame from base 1.

The time point tag for this specimen amounts to: baseline, week 1 (first vaccination visit). The sample's treatment or condition, from its label and the paper: pre-vaccination baseline after standard-of-care therapy. All donors had newly diagnosed IDH1-mutant astrocytomas of WHO grade 3 or 4 that showed loss of nuclear ATRX. The samples were drawn from NOA16, a multicentre, single-arm, open-label phase I trial in Germany that tested a mutant IDH1 peptide vaccine in humans for the first time. For immunogenicity testing, the blood drawn at visit V03 was used as the baseline sample. The DNeasy Blood and Tissue Kit was used to extract genomic DNA from EDTA blood for TCRB sequencing.

The TCR was taken from a man aged 35 to 55 with glioma. Some clones in this sample may be carry-over from other donors' samples. The chain is made from TRBV7-9 and TRBJ2-7; the best D guess is TRBD2, with 6 bases matching. The material was PBMCs, obtained from a glioma patient treated with radiotherapy, temozolomide or both. The base sequence is TGTGCCAGCAGCTTATGGGGGGTCGGGAAGGCGATCTACGAGCAGTACTTC. Translated, this is CASSLWGVGKAIYEQYF.